Sequencing of this T cell receptor beta chain was carried out in a study of T cells in Graves' hyperthyroidism and ophthalmopathy. This CDR3 spans 15 amino acids. Germline CDR1 is SEHNR and CDR2 is FQNEAQ (reference sequence). The ends were cut back, 6 bases at V and 9 bases at J, with 24 bases in the middle. Patients between 18 and 65 years old had hyperthyroidism, newly diagnosed and lasting under 2 months. Cells are PBMCs isolated from roughly 10 ml of fresh blood. RNA transcripts yielded amplified TCR beta CDR3 regions. The TCR CDR3 was amplified in a first-round RT-PCR using the HTBI primer set. TCRdb reprocessed the multiplex PCR reads via MiXCR and lists one record per CDR3 protein. Here the sample spans roughly 710,000 distinct CDR3 sequences, over 35% being singletons.

This clonotype was sampled from a woman between 40 and 55 years old with Graves' hyperthyroidism. The J gene is TRBJ2-7, the V gene TRBV7-9, with D possibly matching TRBD2 (6 bases). The sequencing sample was made of blood. The CDR3 region is CASSYGRGPLIVQYF. In DNA form, the CDR3 reads TGTGCCAGCAGTTACGGGCGGGGACCCTTAATTGTGCAGTACTTC.